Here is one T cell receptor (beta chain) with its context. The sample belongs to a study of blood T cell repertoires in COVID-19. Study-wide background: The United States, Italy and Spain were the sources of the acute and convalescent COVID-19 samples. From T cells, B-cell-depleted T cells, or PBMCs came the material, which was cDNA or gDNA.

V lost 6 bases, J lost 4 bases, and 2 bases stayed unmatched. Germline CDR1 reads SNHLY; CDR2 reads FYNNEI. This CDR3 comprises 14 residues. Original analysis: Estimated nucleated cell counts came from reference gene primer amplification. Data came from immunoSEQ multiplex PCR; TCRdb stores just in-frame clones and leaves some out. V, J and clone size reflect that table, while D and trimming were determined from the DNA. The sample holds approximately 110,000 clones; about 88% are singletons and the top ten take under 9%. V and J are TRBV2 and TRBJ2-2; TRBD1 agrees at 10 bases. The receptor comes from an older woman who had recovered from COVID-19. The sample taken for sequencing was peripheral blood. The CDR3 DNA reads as TGTGCCAGCAGGGGACAGGGGTCCACCGGGGAGCTGTTTTTT. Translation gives CASRGQGSTGELFF. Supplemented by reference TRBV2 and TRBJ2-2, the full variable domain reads EPEVTQTPSHQVTQMGQEVILRCVPISNHLYFYWYRQILGQKVEFLVSFYNNEISEKSEIFDDQFSVERPDGSNFTLKIRSTKLEDSAMYFCASRGQGSTGELFFGEGSRLTVL.